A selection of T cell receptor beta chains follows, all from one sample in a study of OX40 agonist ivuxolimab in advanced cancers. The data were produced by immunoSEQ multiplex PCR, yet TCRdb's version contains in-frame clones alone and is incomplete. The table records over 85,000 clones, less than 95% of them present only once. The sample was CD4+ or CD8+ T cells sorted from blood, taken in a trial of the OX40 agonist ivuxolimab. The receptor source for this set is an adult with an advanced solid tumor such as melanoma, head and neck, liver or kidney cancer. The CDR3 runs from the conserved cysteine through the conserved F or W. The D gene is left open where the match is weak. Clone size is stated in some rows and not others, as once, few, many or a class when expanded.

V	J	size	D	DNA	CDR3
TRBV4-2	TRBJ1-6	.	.	TGTGCCAGCAGCCAAGGGAACCAACCCCTCCACTTT	CASSQGNQPLHF
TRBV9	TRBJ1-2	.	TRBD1	TGTGCCAGCAGCGCCAGGGGGAGTTTCTATGGCTACACCTTC	CASSARGSFYGYTF
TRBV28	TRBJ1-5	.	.	TGTGCCAGCAGTACAATCTACGGTACCAGCAATCAGCCCCAGCATTTT	CASSTIYGTSNQPQHF
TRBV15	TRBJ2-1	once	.	TGTGCCACCAGCAGAGATAAGGGAAGCGGAGAGTTCTTC	CATSRDKGSGEFF
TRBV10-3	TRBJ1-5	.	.	TGTGCCATCAGTGACCCTGGGCCCACGCAGCATTTT	CAISDPGPTQHF
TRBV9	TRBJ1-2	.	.	TGTGCCAGCAGCGTAGGAGGTTATGGCTACACCTTC	CASSVGGYGYTF
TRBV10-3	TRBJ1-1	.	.	TGTGCCATCAGGGGGGCAGTTACTGAAGCTTTCTTT	CAIRGAVTEAFF
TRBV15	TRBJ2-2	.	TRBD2	TGTGCCACCAGCAGACTCGGGGGGGCGCGAAGCGGGGAGCTGTTTTTT	CATSRLGGARSGELFF
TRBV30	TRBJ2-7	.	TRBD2	TGTGCCTGGAGTTTGGCGGGAGGCGGGTACGAGCAGTACTTC	CAWSLAGGGYEQYF
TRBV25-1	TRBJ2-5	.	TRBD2	TGTGCCAGCAGTCAGGGGGTAGCGGGAGATTCAGAGACCCAGTACTTC	CASSQGVAGDSETQYF
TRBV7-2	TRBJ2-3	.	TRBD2	TGTGCCAGCAGCCATTCACCGGGACTAGCGGGATCAGGCACGCAGTATTTT	CASSHSPGLAGSGTQYF
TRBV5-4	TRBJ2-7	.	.	TGTGCCAGCAGCTTGCGGCCAGTGGGCCCCTACGAGCAGTACTTC	CASSLRPVGPYEQYF
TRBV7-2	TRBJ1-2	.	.	TGTGCCAGCAGCTCCCCCGGCGGCAACTATGGCTACACCTTC	CASSSPGGNYGYTF
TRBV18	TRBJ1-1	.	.	TGTGCCAGCTCACCCTTCGACGGTAACACTGAAGCTTTCTTT	CASSPFDGNTEAFF
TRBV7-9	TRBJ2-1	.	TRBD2	TGTGCCAGCAGTCGAGCGCTAGCGGGCTACAATGAGCAGTTCTTC	CASSRALAGYNEQFF
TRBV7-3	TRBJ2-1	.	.	TGTGCCAGCAGCACCTCGTCCCAGGGGCGCTATGAGCAGTTCTTC	CASSTSSQGRYEQFF
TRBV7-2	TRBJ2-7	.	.	TGTGCCAGCAGCTTGGTTAACTCCTACGAGCAGTACTTC	CASSLVNSYEQYF
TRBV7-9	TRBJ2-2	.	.	TGTGCCAGCAGCTTATTGGGGGCCGACACCGGGGAGCTGTTTTTT	CASSLLGADTGELFF
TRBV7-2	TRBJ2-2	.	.	TGTGCCAGCAAGGAACGGGGGGCAGCGAACACCGGGGAGCTGTTTTTT	CASKERGAANTGELFF
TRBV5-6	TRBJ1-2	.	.	TGTGCCAGCAGCTTGGTCAGGGGCTATGGCTACACCTTC	CASSLVRGYGYTF
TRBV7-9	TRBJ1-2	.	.	TGTGCCAGCAGCTTAGAACAGATGGGGGGGCGCAGCTCTAACTATGGCTACACCTTC	CASSLEQMGGRSSNYGYTF
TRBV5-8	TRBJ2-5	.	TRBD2	TGTGCCAGCAGCTTGTCGGGACTAGCGGGAGAGACCCAGTACTTC	CASSLSGLAGETQYF
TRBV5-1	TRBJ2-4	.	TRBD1	TGCGCCAGCAGGCTCACAGGGGGAGAGAAAAACATTCAGTACTTC	CASRLTGGEKNIQYF
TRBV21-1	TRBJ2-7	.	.	TGTGCCAGCAGCAAAACAGGGGGGGATACCTACGAGCAGTACTTC	CASSKTGGDTYEQYF
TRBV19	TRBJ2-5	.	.	TGTGCCAGTAGTAATCGTGGACCCGGGGAGACCCAGTACTTC	CASSNRGPGETQYF
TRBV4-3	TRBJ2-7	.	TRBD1	TGCGCCAGCAGCCGAGCGGGACAGGGGCTCTACGAGCAGTACTTC	CASSRAGQGLYEQYF
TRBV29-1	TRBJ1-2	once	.	TGCAGCGTTGACCTAGGGGGGTATGGCTACACCTTC	CSVDLGGYGYTF
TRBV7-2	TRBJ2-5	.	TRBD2	TGTGCCAGCAGTCACCCTATAGCGGGAGAACGAGAGACCCAGTACTTC	CASSHPIAGERETQYF
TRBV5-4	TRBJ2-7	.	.	TGTGCCAGCAGCTTGGACCGGGACGCCTCCTCCTACGAGCAGTACTTC	CASSLDRDASSYEQYF
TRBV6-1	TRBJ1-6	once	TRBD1	TGTGCCAGCAGCGAGGGGGCAGACGGTTCACCCCTCCACTTT	CASSEGADGSPLHF
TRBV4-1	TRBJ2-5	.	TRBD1	TGCGCCAGCAGCCAAAGACAGGGGCCAGAGACCCAGTACTTC	CASSQRQGPETQYF
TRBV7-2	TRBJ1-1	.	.	TGTGCCAGCAGCTTATTCCAGGGCTACACTGAAGCTTTCTTT	CASSLFQGYTEAFF
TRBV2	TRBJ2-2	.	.	TGTGCCAGCAGCGTTTTGGGGCAGGGGAACACCGGGGAGCTGTTTTTT	CASSVLGQGNTGELFF
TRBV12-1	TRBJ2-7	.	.	TGTGCCAGCAGCGGGGGACTAGCGGTTCTATCCTACGAGCAGTACTTC	CASSGGLAVLSYEQYF
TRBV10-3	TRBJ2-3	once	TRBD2	TGTGCCATCAGTGAGTCGCCTAGCGGGAGGACAGATACGCAGTATTTT	CAISESPSGRTDTQYF
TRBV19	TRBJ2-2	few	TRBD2	TGTGCCAGTAGTGGGGCGGGAGGCACCGGGGAGCTGTTTTTT	CASSGAGGTGELFF
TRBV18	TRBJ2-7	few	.	TGTGCCAGCTCACCACTTATGAGGGAGGGGGTCCACGAGCAGTACTTC	CASSPLMREGVHEQYF
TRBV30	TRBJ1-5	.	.	TGTGCCTGGAGTGAGGGGCAGGGCAATCAGCCCCAGCATTTT	CAWSEGQGNQPQHF
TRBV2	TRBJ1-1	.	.	TGTGCCACCATCCCCACCCGATTCGGCACTGAAGCTTTCTTT	CATIPTRFGTEAFF
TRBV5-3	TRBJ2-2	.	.	TGTGCCAGAAGCTTGGCACCTAGACAAAAGGGAACCGGGGAGCTGTTTTTT	CARSLAPRQKGTGELFF
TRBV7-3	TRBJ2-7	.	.	TGTGCCAGCAGCTTTCAGGGGCGGATAGGACGGGAGGACTACGAGCAGTACTTC	CASSFQGRIGREDYEQYF
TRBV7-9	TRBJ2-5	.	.	TGTGCCAGCAGCTTCAGGGGCGGAGAGACCCAGTACTTC	CASSFRGGETQYF
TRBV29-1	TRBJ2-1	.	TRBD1	TGCAGCGGTGGACAGGGGTCCTACAATGAGCAGTTCTTC	CSGGQGSYNEQFF
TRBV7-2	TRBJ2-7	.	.	TGTGCCAGCAGCTTAGTCGGACAATCCTACGAGCAGTACTTC	CASSLVGQSYEQYF
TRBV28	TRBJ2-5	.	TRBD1	TGTGCCAGCAGATACAGGGGCCAAGAGACCCAGTACTTC	CASRYRGQETQYF
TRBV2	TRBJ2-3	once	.	TGTGCCAGCAGTGACCAGGGGCGGGCCACAGATACGCAGTATTTT	CASSDQGRATDTQYF
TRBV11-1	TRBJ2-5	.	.	TGTGCCAGCAGCTCGAACCAAGAGACCCAGTACTTC	CASSSNQETQYF
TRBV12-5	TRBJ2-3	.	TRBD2	TGTGCTAGTGGTTTGGGACTAGCGGGGAGCACAGATACGCAGTATTTT	CASGLGLAGSTDTQYF
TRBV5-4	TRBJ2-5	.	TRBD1	TGTGCCAGCAGCGCCCCAGGGGGCTTGGGGGAGACCCAGTACTTC	CASSAPGGLGETQYF
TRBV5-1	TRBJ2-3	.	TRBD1	TGCGCCAGCAGCTTGAGGCAGGGGGCCGAAGATACGCAGTATTTT	CASSLRQGAEDTQYF
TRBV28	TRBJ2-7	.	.	TGTGCCAGCAGTTTTGTCCGGGGGCCCTCTCCCTACGAGCAGTACTTC	CASSFVRGPSPYEQYF
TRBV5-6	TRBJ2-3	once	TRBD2	TGTGCCAGCAGCCCAGTCCGACTAGCGGGAGGGCCGGATACGCAGTATTTT	CASSPVRLAGGPDTQYF
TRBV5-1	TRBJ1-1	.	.	TGCGCCAGCAGTAAGGAGGTCAACTCCGTCATGAACACTGAAGCTTTCTTT	CASSKEVNSVMNTEAFF
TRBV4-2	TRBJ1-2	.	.	TGTGCCAGCAGCCAAGATCCGGGAGAGAACTACGGCTACACCTTC	CASSQDPGENYGYTF
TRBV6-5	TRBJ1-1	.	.	TGTGCCAGCAGTTACCTCCAGGGTCAACAGGAAGCTTTCTTT	CASSYLQGQQEAFF
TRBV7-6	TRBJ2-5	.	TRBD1	TGTGCCAGCAGCCTAGGGTCGGGACAGGGGCTACAAGAGACCCAGTACTTC	CASSLGSGQGLQETQYF
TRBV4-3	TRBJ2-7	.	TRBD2	TGCGCCAGCAGCCAAATAGCGGGAGGGCCCCACGAGCAGTACTTC	CASSQIAGGPHEQYF
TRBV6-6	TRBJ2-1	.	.	TGTGCCAGCAAAAACAATGAGCAGTTCTTC	CASKNNEQFF
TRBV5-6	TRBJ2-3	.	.	TGTGCCAGCAGCTTGTTAGGGCAGGGAGACACAGATACGCAGTATTTT	CASSLLGQGDTDTQYF